These T cell receptor beta chains were read from a single sample in a study of blood T cells in healthy people across ages. TCRdb re-derived calls from the 5' RACE reads in MiXCR, one entry per CDR3 protein. The sample comprises just over 800,000 distinct CDR3 sequences, under 80% of which are singletons, and 28% rests with the top ten. The specimen was blood. These receptors all come from a man younger than 45 in good health. Both conserved end residues are part of each CDR3. Each record gives: V gene, D gene, J gene, clone size, CDR3 DNA, CDR3 protein. The D gene is left open where the match is weak. Some rows mark clone size as missing; the rest say once, few, many or name a class of expanded clone.

>TRBV5-1|TRBD1|TRBJ1-2|-
TGCGCCAGCAGCTCATTTGGACAGGGGGCGCCTGGCTATGGCTACACCTTC
CASSSFGQGAPGYGYTF
>TRBV6-5|TRBD1|TRBJ2-6|-
TGTGCCAGCAGTTACCCAAGGGACAGGGGAACCTCTGGGGCCAACGTCCTGACTTTC
CASSYPRDRGTSGANVLTF
>TRBV5-1|-|TRBJ2-7|few
TGCGCCAGCAGCCCGAGGCCCAGGGAAATGGACGAGCAGTACTTC
CASSPRPREMDEQYF
>TRBV29-1|-|TRBJ2-1|-
TGCAGCGCTGGGGGGGGGCTAAACAATGAGCAGTTCTTC
CSAGGGLNNEQFF
>TRBV12-3/TRBV12-4|-|TRBJ2-5|-
TGTGCCAGCAGACCCTTAACCGGGACCCAGTACTTC
CASRPLTGTQYF
>TRBV12-3/TRBV12-4|TRBD1|TRBJ2-7|-
TGTGCCAGCAGATCCGGGACAGGGGGAGCCTACGAGCAGTACTTC
CASRSGTGGAYEQYF
>TRBV7-9|-|TRBJ1-5|once
TGTGCCAGCAGCTTATTCGGTCAGCCCCAGCATTTT
CASSLFGQPQHF
>TRBV4-2|-|TRBJ1-4|-
TGTGCCAGCAGCCCCAGGGGCGCTAATGAAAAACTGTTTTTT
CASSPRGANEKLFF
>TRBV5-6|TRBD2|TRBJ2-3|-
TGTGCCAGCAGCTTAGGTAGCGGGGGTTACTACACAGATACGCAGTATTTT
CASSLGSGGYYTDTQYF
>TRBV20-1|-|TRBJ1-2|-
TGCAGTGCTCCGACCGGGACAAGTCCCTTCTATGGCTACACCTTC
CSAPTGTSPFYGYTF
>TRBV3-1|-|TRBJ2-5|-
TGTGCCAGCAGCCAAGCGGGGCCCCAAGAGACCCAGTACTTC
CASSQAGPQETQYF
>TRBV7-3|TRBD2|TRBJ2-1|-
TGTGCCAGCAGCTCGACTAGCGGGGCAGACAATGAGCAGTTCTTC
CASSSTSGADNEQFF
>TRBV2|TRBD1|TRBJ2-2|-
TGTGCCAGCAGTGCCCGGACAGGGGGGAACACCGGGGAGCTGTTTTTT
CASSARTGGNTGELFF
>TRBV20-1|-|TRBJ1-2|-
TGCAGTGCCCCCGCGGCTGATAACTATGGCTACACCTTC
CSAPAADNYGYTF
>TRBV4-2|-|TRBJ2-5|-
TGTGCCAGCAGCCAAGGCGGGCGTAGGTACTTC
CASSQGGRRYF
>TRBV9|-|TRBJ1-4|-
TGTGCCAGCAGCGGACCGGGACTTACTAATGAAAAACTGTTTTTT
CASSGPGLTNEKLFF
>TRBV20-1|-|TRBJ1-5|-
TGCAGTGCTAGACAGGGGTACAATCAGCCCCAGCATTTT
CSARQGYNQPQHF
>TRBV29-1|TRBD1|TRBJ2-7|-
TGCAGCGTTGCCGGGGACAGCCCCTACGAGCAGTACTTC
CSVAGDSPYEQYF
>TRBV10-3|TRBD2|TRBJ2-1|-
TGTGCCATCAGTGATGGCCTAGCGGGGGGACGAACCTACAATGAGCAGTTCTTC
CAISDGLAGGRTYNEQFF
>TRBV7-9|-|TRBJ2-7|-
TGTGCCAGCAGCTTCAATGGGGCCCCCTACGAGCAGTACTTC
CASSFNGAPYEQYF
>TRBV4-2|-|TRBJ2-7|-
TGTGCCAGCAGCTCACCTAGCGCACCCTACGAGCAGTACTTC
CASSSPSAPYEQYF
>TRBV7-2|TRBD2|TRBJ2-4|-
TGTGCCAGCAGCTTAGAACTAGCGGGGGATACCCCCCTTCAGTACTTC
CASSLELAGDTPLQYF
>TRBV4-2|TRBD2|TRBJ2-5|-
TGTGCCAGCAGCCCCGGGACTAGCGGGGGCACCCAGTACTTC
CASSPGTSGGTQYF
>TRBV7-7|-|TRBJ1-5|-
TGTGCCAGCAGCTTGCAGGGAGATTCAAATAGCAATCAGCCCCAGCATTTT
CASSLQGDSNSNQPQHF
>TRBV29-1|-|TRBJ2-1|-
TGCAGCGTCGACAGGCGGGGTCTCAATGAGCAGTTCTTC
CSVDRRGLNEQFF
>TRBV2|TRBD1|TRBJ1-1|-
TGTGCCAGCAGTGAAGGACAGGGGCTTTGGGCTGAAGCTTTCTTT
CASSEGQGLWAEAFF
>TRBV20-1|-|TRBJ2-7|-
TGCAGTGCTAGAGATCGTGCCGGGGACGAGCAGTACTTC
CSARDRAGDEQYF
>TRBV4-3|TRBD2|TRBJ2-5|-
TGCGCCAGCAGCTTGGCACTGCGGGGGGGCAGTGAGACCCAGTACTTC
CASSLALRGGSETQYF
>TRBV25-1|TRBD1|TRBJ2-3|-
TGTGCCAGCAGTGAAGAGAGACAGGGTGATACGCAGTATTTT
CASSEERQGDTQYF
>TRBV6-5|TRBD1|TRBJ1-2|-
TGTGCCAGCAGTTACGGGGGGACAGGGGTCTATGGCTACACCTTC
CASSYGGTGVYGYTF
>TRBV7-9|-|TRBJ1-2|-
TGTGCCAGCAGCTTGGGCCTCGCTGGCTACACCTTC
CASSLGLAGYTF
>TRBV3-1|-|TRBJ2-3|-
TGTGCCAGCAGCCCCCTAGGTTCTACGCAGTATTTT
CASSPLGSTQYF
>TRBV27|TRBD1|TRBJ1-1|-
TGTGCCAGCAGTTTAACAGGGACAGGGACCCACACTGAAGCTTTCTTT
CASSLTGTGTHTEAFF
>TRBV12-5|TRBD1|TRBJ1-1|-
TGTGCTAGTGGTTTGGGACAGGGGGCAGGGACTGAAGCTTTCTTT
CASGLGQGAGTEAFF
>TRBV6-2/TRBV6-3|-|TRBJ1-1|many
TGTGCCAGCAGTTTAGTAGGGGCGCCGGATGAAGCTTTCTTT
CASSLVGAPDEAFF
>TRBV28|TRBD1|TRBJ1-1|-
TGTGCCAGCCTCGACAGGGTCAGCACTGAAGCTTTCTTT
CASLDRVSTEAFF
>TRBV20-1|TRBD1|TRBJ2-4|-
TGCAGTGCCCTGACAGGGGGGAATAACATTCAGTACTTC
CSALTGGNNIQYF
>TRBV14|-|TRBJ2-3|-
TGTGCCAGCAGCCGTCGGGCCCAGGCCTACCTGCATACGCAGTATTTT
CASSRRAQAYLHTQYF
>TRBV7-7|TRBD2|TRBJ2-1|-
TGTGCCAGCAGCTTAGGCCTAGCGGACAATGAGCAGTTCTTC
CASSLGLADNEQFF
>TRBV7-2|-|TRBJ2-7|-
TGTGCCAGCAGCTTAAGCACAGGTGCCTACGAGCAGTACTTC
CASSLSTGAYEQYF
>TRBV4-3|TRBD2|TRBJ2-1|few
TGCGCCAGCAGCGCACGACTAGCGGGGGGGACCCCGGGTGAGCAGTTCTTC
CASSARLAGGTPGEQFF
>TRBV7-9|TRBD2|TRBJ2-7|-
TGTGCCAGCAGCTTAACGACTAGCGGCACCTACGAGCAGTACTTC
CASSLTTSGTYEQYF
>TRBV12-3/TRBV12-4|-|TRBJ1-2|few
TGTGCCAGCAGGGATGACGGGGAGTATGGCTACACCTTC
CASRDDGEYGYTF
>TRBV9|TRBD2|TRBJ2-7|few
TGTGCCAGCAGCGTAAGCGGGGCCTCCTACGAGCAGTACTTC
CASSVSGASYEQYF
>TRBV7-9|-|TRBJ2-7|few
TGTGCCAGCAGCCCCTCACAGAACAGCTACGAGCAGTACTTC
CASSPSQNSYEQYF